The T cell receptor beta chain described here comes from a study of blood T cells in healthy people across ages. Notes on the study in general: The study regarded diversity estimates from one million T cells as underestimates.

Worth noting for this clonotype: Its antigen is undetermined.

Germline V gene data show CDR1 as LNHDA and CDR2 as SQIVND (reference sequence). Trimming took 0 bases from V and 0 from J, leaving 12 bases between them. This CDR3 is built from 17 residues. For the second PCR, which ran for about 7 to 11 cycles, a sample-barcoded 5' primer and a J-beta primer mix were used. TCRdb fed the 5' RACE reads into MiXCR, producing one record per CDR3 protein. The repertoire holds approximately 1,700,000 distinct CDR3 sequences, with around 40% as singletons. Material: blood. The chain recombines TRBV19 with TRBJ2-1; D is uncertain. The TCR was taken from a human donor in good health. The CDR3 protein is CASSIDRRIHSYNEQFF. CDR3 DNA sequence: TGTGCCAGTAGTATAGATCGACGAATACACTCCTACAATGAGCAGTTCTTC.